This T cell receptor beta chain comes out of a study of CD8 T cells in Susac syndrome. General study findings and limits: A relatively small number of individuals underwent TCR sequencing and HLA analysis.

CDR1 is GTSNPN and CDR2 is SVGIG in the germline V gene (reference sequence). Trimming removed 0 bases at V and 7 bases at J, with 6 bases between. This CDR3 region has 12 residues. The CD8+ and CD4+ T cells were isolated magnetically using a negative isolation approach, whereas the TEMRA cells were enriched by FACS. In regard to this clonotype: Its target is unknown.

RNA amounts of roughly 0.5 to 1 ug underwent reverse transcription with random hexamers. TCRdb itself ran the immunoSEQ multiplex PCR reads through MiXCR, one entry per CDR3 protein. Among 160,000 or so distinct CDR3 sequences listed, approximately 94% were seen once. This chain joins TRBV30 and TRBJ2-2; D call uncertain. This TCR was sampled from a human donor with Susac syndrome. The sample was CD4+ T cells from PBMCs. As DNA, the CDR3 is TGTGCCTGGAGTGTTCGAGGCGGGGAGCTGTTTTTT. Amino acid sequence: CAWSVRGGELFF.